This entry is about one T cell receptor beta chain. What it binds is unknown. The V end was cut by 2 bases, the J end by 1 base, with 5 bases between. The CDR3 spans 14 residues. CDR1 and CDR2 from the germline V gene are ENHRY and SYGVKD. The sample is drawn from a study of long-term antiretroviral therapy in people with HIV. Notes on the study in general: Clones that had undergone expansion before ART prevailed in the repertoire throughout all time points.

It was version v3.0 of the immunoSEQ assay that was run at survey level. The repertoire was sequenced with immunoSEQ multiplex PCR; TCRdb's copy has only in-frame clones and lacks some. The data contain roughly 16,000 clones, over 75% of them singletons. J is TRBJ2-2 and V is TRBV10-3; D is perhaps TRBD1 (5 bases). This specimen was unsorted PBMCs, taken 0.3 years after starting antiretroviral therapy. The receptor was derived from a man between 60 and 75 years old with HIV. In nucleotides, the CDR3 is TGTGCCATCAGTGAGGACAGGAACACCGGGGAGCTGTTTTTT. Its translation is CAISEDRNTGELFF.